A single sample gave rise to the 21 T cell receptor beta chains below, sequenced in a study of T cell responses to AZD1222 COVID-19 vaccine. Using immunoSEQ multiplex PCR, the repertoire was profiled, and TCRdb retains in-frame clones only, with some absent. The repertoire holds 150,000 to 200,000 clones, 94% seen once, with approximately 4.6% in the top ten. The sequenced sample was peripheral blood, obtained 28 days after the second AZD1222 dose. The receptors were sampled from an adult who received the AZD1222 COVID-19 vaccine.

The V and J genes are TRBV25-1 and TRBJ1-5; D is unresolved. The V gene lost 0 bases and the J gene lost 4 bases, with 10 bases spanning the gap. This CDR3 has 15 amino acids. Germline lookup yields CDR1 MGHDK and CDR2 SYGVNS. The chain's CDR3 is CASSEYLERNQPQHF. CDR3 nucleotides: TGTGCCAGCAGTGAATATCTGGAAAGGAATCAGCCCCAGCATTTT.

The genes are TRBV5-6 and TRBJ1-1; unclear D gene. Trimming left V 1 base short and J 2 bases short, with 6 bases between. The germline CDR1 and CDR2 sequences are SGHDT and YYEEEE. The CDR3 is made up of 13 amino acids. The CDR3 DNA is TGTGCCAGCAGCTTGAGAAGCAACACTGAAGCTTTCTTT. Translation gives CASSLRSNTEAFF.

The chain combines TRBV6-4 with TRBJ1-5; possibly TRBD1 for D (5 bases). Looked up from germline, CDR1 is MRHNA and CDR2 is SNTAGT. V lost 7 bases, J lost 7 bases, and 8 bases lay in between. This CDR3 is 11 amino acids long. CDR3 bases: TGTGCCAGCAAGAAGGGGCAGCCCCAGCATTTT. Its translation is CASKKGQPQHF.

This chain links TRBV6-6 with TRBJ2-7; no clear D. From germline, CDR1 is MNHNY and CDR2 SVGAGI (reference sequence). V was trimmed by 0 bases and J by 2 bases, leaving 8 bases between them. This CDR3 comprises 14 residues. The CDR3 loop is CASSYSREAYEQYF. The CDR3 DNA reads TGTGCCAGCAGTTACTCAAGAGAGGCCTACGAGCAGTACTTC.

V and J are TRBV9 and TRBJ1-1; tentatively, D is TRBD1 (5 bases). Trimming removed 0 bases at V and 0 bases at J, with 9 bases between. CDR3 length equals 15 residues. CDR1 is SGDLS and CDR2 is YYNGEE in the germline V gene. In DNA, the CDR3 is TGTGCCAGCAGCGTAGCCGGGACGATGAACACTGAAGCTTTCTTT. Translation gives CASSVAGTMNTEAFF. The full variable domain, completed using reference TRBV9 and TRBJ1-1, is DSGVTQTPKHLITATGQRVTLRCSPRSGDLSVYWYQQSLDQGLQFLIQYYNGEERAKGNILERFSAQQFPDLHSELNLSSLELGDSALYFCASSVAGTMNTEAFFGQGTRLTVV.

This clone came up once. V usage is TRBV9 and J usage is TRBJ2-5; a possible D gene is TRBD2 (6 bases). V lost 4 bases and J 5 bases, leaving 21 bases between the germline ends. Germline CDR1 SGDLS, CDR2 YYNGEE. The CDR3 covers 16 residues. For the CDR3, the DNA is TGTGCCAGCAGCACTCAGGCGGCGGGGTTCGTGGAGACCCAGTACTTC. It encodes CASSTQAAGFVETQYF.

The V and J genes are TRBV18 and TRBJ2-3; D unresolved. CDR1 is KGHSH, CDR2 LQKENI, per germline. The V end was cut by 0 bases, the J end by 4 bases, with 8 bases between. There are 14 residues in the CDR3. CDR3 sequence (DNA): TGTGCCAGCTCACCACCCCCGAGCCCAGATACGCAGTATTTT. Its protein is CASSPPPSPDTQYF.

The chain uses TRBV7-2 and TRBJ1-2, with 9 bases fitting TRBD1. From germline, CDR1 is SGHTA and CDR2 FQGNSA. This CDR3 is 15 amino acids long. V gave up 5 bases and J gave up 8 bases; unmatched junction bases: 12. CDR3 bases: TGTGCCAGCAGCATCGGGACAGGGATTAACGGAGGCTACACCTTC. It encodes CASSIGTGINGGYTF.

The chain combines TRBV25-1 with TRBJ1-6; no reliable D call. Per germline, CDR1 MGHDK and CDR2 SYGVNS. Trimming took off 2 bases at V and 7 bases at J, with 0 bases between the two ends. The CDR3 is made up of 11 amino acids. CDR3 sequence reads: CASSENSPLHF. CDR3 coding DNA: TGTGCCAGCAGTGAAAATTCACCCCTCCACTTT.

CDR3 coding DNA: TGTGCCAGCAGCCACGGGACAGGGACCTACGAGCAGTACTTC. It yields the protein CASSHGTGTYEQYF. This chain links TRBV11-2 with TRBJ2-7; 9 nucleotides match TRBD1. The CDR3 contains 14 residues. The germline gives CDR1 SGHAT, CDR2 FQNNGV. Trimming cost V 5 bases and J 2 bases; bases outside gene matches: 4. Based on the CDR3 plus reference TRBV11-2 and TRBJ2-7, the full variable domain is EAGVAQSPRYKIIEKRQSVAFWCNPISGHATLYWYQQILGQGPKLLIQFQNNGVVDDSQLPKDRFSAERLKGVDSTLKIQPAKLEDSAVYLCASSHGTGTYEQYFGPGTRLTVT.

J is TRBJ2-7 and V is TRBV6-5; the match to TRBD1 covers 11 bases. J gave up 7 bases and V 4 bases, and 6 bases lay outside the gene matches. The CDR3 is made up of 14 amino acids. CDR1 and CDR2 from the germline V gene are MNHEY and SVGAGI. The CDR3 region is CASSSGTGGGEQYF. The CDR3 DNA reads TGTGCCAGCAGTTCCGGGACAGGGGGTGGGGAGCAGTACTTC.

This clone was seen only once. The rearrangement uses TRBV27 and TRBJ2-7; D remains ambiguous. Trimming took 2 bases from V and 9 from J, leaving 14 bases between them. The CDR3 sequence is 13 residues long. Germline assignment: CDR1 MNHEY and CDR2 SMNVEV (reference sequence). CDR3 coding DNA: TGTGCCAGCAGTTTACAAGGGCTTAGGGTGCAGTACTTC. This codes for CASSLQGLRVQYF.

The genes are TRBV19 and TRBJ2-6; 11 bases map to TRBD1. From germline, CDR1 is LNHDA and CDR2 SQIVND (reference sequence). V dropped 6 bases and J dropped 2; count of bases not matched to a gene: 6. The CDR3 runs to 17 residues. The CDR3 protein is CASSLGQGAAGANVLTF. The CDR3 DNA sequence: TGTGCCAGTAGCCTTGGACAGGGGGCGGCTGGGGCCAACGTCCTGACTTTC.

The CDR3 region has the DNA TGCAGCTCCAGACTAGCGGGAGGGTGGAATGAGCAGTTCTTC. This codes for CSSRLAGGWNEQFF. The chain uses TRBV29-1 and TRBJ2-1, with 14 bases matching TRBD2. This CDR3 is 14 amino acids long. Germline CDR1 SQVTM, CDR2 ANQGSEA. V trimming: 8 bases; J trimming: 7 bases; junction bases outside the gene matches: 7.

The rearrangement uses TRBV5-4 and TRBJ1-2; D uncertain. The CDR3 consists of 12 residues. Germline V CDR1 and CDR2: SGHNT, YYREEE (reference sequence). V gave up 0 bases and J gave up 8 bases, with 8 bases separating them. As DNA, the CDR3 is TGTGCCAGCAGCTTGGGGGCCGTCGGCTACACCTTC. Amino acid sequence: CASSLGAVGYTF.

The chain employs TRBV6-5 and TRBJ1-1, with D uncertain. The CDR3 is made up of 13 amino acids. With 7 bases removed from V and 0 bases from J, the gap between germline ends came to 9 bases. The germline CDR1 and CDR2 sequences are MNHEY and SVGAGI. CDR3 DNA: TGTGCCAGCACTCGGACGGTGAACACTGAAGCTTTCTTT. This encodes CASTRTVNTEAFF.

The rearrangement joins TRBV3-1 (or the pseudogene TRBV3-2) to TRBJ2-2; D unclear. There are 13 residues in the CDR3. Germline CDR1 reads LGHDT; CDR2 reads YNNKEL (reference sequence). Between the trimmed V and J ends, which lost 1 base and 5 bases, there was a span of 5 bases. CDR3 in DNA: TGTGCCAGCAGCCAAGGTCTGACCGGGGAGCTGTTTTTT. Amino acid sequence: CASSQGLTGELFF.

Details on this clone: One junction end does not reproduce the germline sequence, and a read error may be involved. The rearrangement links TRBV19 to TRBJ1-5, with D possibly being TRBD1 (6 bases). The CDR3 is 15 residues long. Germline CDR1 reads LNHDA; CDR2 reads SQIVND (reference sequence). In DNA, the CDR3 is TGTGCTAGTAGTATAGATCTAGGGGGGAAGAGGCCCCAGCATTTT. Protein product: CASSIDLGGKRPQHF.

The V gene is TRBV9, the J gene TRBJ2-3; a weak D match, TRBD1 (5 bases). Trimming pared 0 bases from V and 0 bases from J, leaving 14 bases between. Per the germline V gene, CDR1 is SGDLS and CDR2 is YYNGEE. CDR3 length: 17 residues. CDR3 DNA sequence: TGTGCCAGCAGCGTAGGGGGCTTCTTTGGGAGCACAGATACGCAGTATTTT. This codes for CASSVGGFFGSTDTQYF. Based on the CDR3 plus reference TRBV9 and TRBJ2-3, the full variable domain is DSGVTQTPKHLITATGQRVTLRCSPRSGDLSVYWYQQSLDQGLQFLIQYYNGEERAKGNILERFSAQQFPDLHSELNLSSLELGDSALYFCASSVGGFFGSTDTQYFGPGTRLTVL.

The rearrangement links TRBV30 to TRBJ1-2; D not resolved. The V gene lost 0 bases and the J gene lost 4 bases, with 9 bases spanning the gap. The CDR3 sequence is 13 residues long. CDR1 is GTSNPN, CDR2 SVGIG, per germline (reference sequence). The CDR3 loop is CAWSVLGLYGYTF. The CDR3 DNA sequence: TGTGCCTGGAGTGTACTCGGTCTCTATGGCTACACCTTC.

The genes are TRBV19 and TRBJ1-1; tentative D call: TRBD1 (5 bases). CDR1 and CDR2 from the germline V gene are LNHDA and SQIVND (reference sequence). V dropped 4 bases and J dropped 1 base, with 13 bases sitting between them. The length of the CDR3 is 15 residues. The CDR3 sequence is CASSSPRGGNTEAFF. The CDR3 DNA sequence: TGTGCCAGTAGTAGCCCAAGGGGAGGGAACACTGAAGCTTTCTTT.